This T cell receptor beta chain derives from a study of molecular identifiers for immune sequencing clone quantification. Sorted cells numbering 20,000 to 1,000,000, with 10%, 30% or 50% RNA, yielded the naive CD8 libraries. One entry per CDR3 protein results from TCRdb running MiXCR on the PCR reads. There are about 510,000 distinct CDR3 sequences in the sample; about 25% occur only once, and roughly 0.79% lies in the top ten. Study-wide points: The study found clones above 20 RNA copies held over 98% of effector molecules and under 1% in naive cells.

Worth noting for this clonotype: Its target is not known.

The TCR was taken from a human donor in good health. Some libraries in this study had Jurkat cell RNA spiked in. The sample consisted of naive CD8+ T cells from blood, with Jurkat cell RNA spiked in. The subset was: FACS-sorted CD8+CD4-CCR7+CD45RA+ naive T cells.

CDR3 region: CASSDRVGYRQETQYF. DNA for the CDR3: TGCGCCAGCAGTGACCGAGTCGGGTACAGACAAGAGACCCAGTACTTC. The chain employs TRBV10-1 and TRBJ2-5; no definite D call. Germline V gives CDR1 WNHNN, CDR2 SYGVQD (reference sequence). Trimming took 3 bases from V and 2 from J, leaving 16 bases between them. This CDR3 spans 16 amino acids.